The next 15 T cell receptor beta chains were all read from a single sample in a study of T-cell memory formation after mild COVID-19. TCRdb reanalysed the 5' RACE reads using MiXCR and keeps one entry per CDR3 protein. The profile covers fewer than 600,000 distinct CDR3 sequences, with roughly 20% appearing a single time and about 8.4% taken by the ten largest. Sequences were obtained from PBMCs or a T cell subset sorted from them (not recorded which). The origin of the receptors is an adult woman who had mild COVID-19 (a few samples of this study predate the infection). Cell type and time point are not known.

This clonotype was detected a few times. The chain links TRBV7-2 to TRBJ1-1, with D perhaps TRBD1 (6 bases). Trimming pared 7 bases from V and 7 bases from J, leaving 25 bases between. The CDR3 length is 16 residues. Per germline, CDR1 SGHTA and CDR2 FQGNSA. The CDR3 loop is CASNVRSGAVRGEAFF. In nucleotides, the CDR3 is TGTGCCAGCAATGTTAGGTCCGGAGCAGTCAGGGGTGAAGCTTTCTTT. Full variable domain (missing parts from reference TRBV7-2 and TRBJ1-1): GAGVSQSPSNKVTEKGKDVELRCDPISGHTALYWYRQSLGQGLEFLIYFQGNSAPDKSGLPSDRFSAERTGGSVSTLTIQRTQQEDSAVYLCASNVRSGAVRGEAFFGQGTRLTVV.

This clonotype was observed at least ten times. The V and J genes are TRBV18 and TRBJ2-2; 8 positions match TRBD2. Trimming at V came to 6 bases and at J to 6 bases, leaving 3 bases not matched to a gene. The germline gives CDR1 KGHSH, CDR2 LQKENI. CDR3 length: 13 residues. The CDR3 DNA is TGTGCCAGCTCGTCGGGAGGGCCCGGGGAGCTGTTTTTT. It specifies CASSSGGPGELFF.

This clonotype has more than one count but fewer than ten. The chain employs TRBV14 and TRBJ2-1, with TRBD2 as a possible D gene (5 bases). The CDR3 length is 16 residues. V lost 0 bases, J lost 10 bases, and 19 bases lay in between. CDR1 is SGHDN, CDR2 FVKESK, per germline. CDR3 nucleotides: TGTGCCAGCAGCCAAGATTACGGGAATTTGCAGCCGGAGCAGTTCTTC. This codes for CASSQDYGNLQPEQFF.

This clonotype has just a few counts. The gene calls are TRBV2 and TRBJ1-1, with a tentative D call TRBD1 (5 bases). V was cut by 0 bases and J by 0 bases, with 5 bases left in between. This CDR3 region has 14 residues. CDR1 and CDR2 (germline): SNHLY, FYNNEI. Here the CDR3 DNA reads TGTGCCAGCAGTGAAGCAGGGGTGAACACTGAAGCTTTCTTT. Translation: CASSEAGVNTEAFF.

This clonotype was observed a few times. This chain links TRBV3-1 with TRBJ2-7, with D maybe TRBD1 (6 bases). Germline CDR1 reads LGHDT; CDR2 reads YNNKEL (reference sequence). Trimming shortened V by 4 bases and J by 0 bases, and 10 bases separated the two germline ends. The CDR3 is 14 amino acids. CDR3 coding DNA: TGTGCCAGCAGCCCACGGACAGCCTCCTACGAGCAGTACTTC. Translation gives CASSPRTASYEQYF.

This clonotype was detected many times. CDR3 region: CASRMLMGANEQFF. The CDR3 DNA is TGTGCCAGCAGGATGCTCATGGGGGCGAATGAGCAGTTCTTC. The V and J genes are TRBV6-6 and TRBJ2-1; possible D gene TRBD1, 6 bases. Germline V gene lookup returns CDR1 MNHNY and CDR2 SVGAGI (reference sequence). V was trimmed by 6 bases and J by 7 bases, leaving 16 bases between them. The CDR3 has 14 residues.

The genes are TRBV2 and TRBJ2-2; 8 positions agree with TRBD2. After removal of 2 bases from V and 2 bases from J, the junction contained 4 bases not matched to a gene. The CDR3 has 16 amino acids. Germline V gives CDR1 SNHLY, CDR2 FYNNEI. The CDR3 region has the DNA TGTGCCAGCAGTGAACATAGCGGGGCCAACACCGGGGAGCTGTTTTTT. Translated: CASSEHSGANTGELFF.

The sample holds a few counts of this clonotype. The V call is TRBV5-1, the J call TRBJ2-3; 11 nucleotides align to TRBD2. This CDR3 region has 17 residues. V lost 0 bases and J lost 0; bases outside the gene matches: 3. Looked up from germline, CDR1 is SGHRS and CDR2 is YFSETQ. The CDR3 DNA sequence: TGCGCCAGCAGCTTGGTACCTAGCGGGGGGAGCACAGATACGCAGTATTTT. Protein sequence: CASSLVPSGGSTDTQYF.

In this sample, this clonotype turned up a few times. The V and J genes are TRBV7-2 and TRBJ2-3, with 13 bases fitting TRBD2. Looked up from germline, CDR1 is SGHTA and CDR2 is FQGNSA. V trimming: 5 bases; J trimming: 2 bases; junction bases outside the gene matches: 7. The CDR3 runs 17 residues. The CDR3: CASSRGLAGTPTDTQYF. The CDR3 region has the DNA TGTGCCAGCAGCCGGGGACTAGCGGGGACCCCCACAGATACGCAGTATTTT.

The chain carries TRBV7-2 and TRBJ2-1; D not certain. Looked up from germline, CDR1 is SGHTA and CDR2 is FQGNSA. The CDR3 is 14 residues long. Trimming cost V 4 bases and J 0 bases, with 7 bases left between them. The CDR3 region has the DNA TGTGCCAGCAGCTACACAAGCTCCTACAATGAGCAGTTCTTC. This codes for CASSYTSSYNEQFF.

This clonotype has a handful of counts. The chain has TRBV18 and TRBJ2-2; D remains unclear. The CDR3 has 12 amino acids. Trimming stripped 5 bases from V and 4 bases from J, with 5 bases between. The germline CDR1 and CDR2 sequences are KGHSH and LQKENI. CDR3 nucleotides: TGTGCCAGCTCAAGACGCACCGGGGAGCTGTTTTTT. This sequence encodes CASSRRTGELFF.

The table lists this clonotype with a few counts. This chain uses TRBV27 with TRBJ2-7; D gene uncertain. The CDR3 length is 13 residues. Germline assignment: CDR1 MNHEY and CDR2 SMNVEV (reference sequence). The germline V and J ends were trimmed by 5 bases and 4 bases, with 12 bases remaining between them. The CDR3 protein is CASSGAGLYEQYF. CDR3 nucleotide sequence: TGTGCCAGCAGTGGCGCCGGCCTATACGAGCAGTACTTC.

The chain employs TRBV6-1 and TRBJ1-2, with unresolved D. The V gene lost 10 bases and the J gene lost 2 bases, with 17 bases spanning the gap. There are 14 residues in the CDR3. Germline values: CDR1 MNHNS, CDR2 SASEGT. The CDR3 sequence: CAIDPGSVNYGYTF. The CDR3 DNA is TGTGCCATTGACCCTGGAAGTGTGAACTATGGCTACACCTTC.

This chain joins TRBV2 and TRBJ2-6; perhaps TRBD1 as D (5 bases). Trimming took 2 bases from V and 5 from J, leaving 7 bases between them. CDR3 size: 14 residues. Germline CDR1 SNHLY, CDR2 FYNNEI. The CDR3 spells CASSEQGRANVLTF. In nucleotides, the CDR3 is TGTGCCAGCAGTGAACAGGGAAGGGCCAACGTCCTGACTTTC.

The chain couples TRBV5-1 to TRBJ2-2; no reliable D call. Per the germline V gene, CDR1 is SGHRS and CDR2 is YFSETQ. The CDR3 sequence is 15 residues long. Trimming cost V 3 bases and J 0 bases, with 9 bases left between them. The CDR3 protein is CASSSYSSNTGELFF. CDR3 in DNA: TGCGCCAGCAGCTCGTACTCCTCGAACACCGGGGAGCTGTTTTTT. Supplemented by reference TRBV5-1 and TRBJ2-2, the full variable domain reads KAGVTQTPRYLIKTRGQQVTLSCSPISGHRSVSWYQQTPGQGLQFLFEYFSETQRNKGNFPGRFSGRQFSNSRSEMNVSTLELGDSALYLCASSSYSSNTGELFFGEGSRLTVL.